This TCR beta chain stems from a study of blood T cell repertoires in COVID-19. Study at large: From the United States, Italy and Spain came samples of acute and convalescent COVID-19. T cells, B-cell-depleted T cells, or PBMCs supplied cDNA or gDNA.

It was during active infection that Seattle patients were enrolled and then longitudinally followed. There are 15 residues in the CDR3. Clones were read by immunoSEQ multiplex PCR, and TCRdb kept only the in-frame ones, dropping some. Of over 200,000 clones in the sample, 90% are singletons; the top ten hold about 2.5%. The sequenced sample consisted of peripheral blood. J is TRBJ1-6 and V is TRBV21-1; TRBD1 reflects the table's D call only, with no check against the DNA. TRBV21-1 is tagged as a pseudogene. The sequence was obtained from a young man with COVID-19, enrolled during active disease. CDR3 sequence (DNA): TGTGCCAGCAGCAAGTACAGGGAACATAATTCACCCCTCCACTTT. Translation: CASSKYREHNSPLHF.